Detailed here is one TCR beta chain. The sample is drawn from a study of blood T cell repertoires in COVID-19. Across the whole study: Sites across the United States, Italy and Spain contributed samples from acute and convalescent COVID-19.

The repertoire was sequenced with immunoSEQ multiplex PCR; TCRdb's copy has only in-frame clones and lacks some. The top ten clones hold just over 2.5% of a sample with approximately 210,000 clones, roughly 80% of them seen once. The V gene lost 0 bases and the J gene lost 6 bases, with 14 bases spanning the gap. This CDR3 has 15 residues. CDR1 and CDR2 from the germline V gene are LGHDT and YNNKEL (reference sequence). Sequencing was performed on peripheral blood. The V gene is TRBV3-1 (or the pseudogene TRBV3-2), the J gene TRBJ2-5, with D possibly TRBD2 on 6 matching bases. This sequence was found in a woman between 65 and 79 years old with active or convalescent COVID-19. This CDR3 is CASSQESLAQKTQYF. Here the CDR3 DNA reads TGTGCCAGCAGCCAAGAATCGCTAGCGCAAAAGACCCAGTACTTC.